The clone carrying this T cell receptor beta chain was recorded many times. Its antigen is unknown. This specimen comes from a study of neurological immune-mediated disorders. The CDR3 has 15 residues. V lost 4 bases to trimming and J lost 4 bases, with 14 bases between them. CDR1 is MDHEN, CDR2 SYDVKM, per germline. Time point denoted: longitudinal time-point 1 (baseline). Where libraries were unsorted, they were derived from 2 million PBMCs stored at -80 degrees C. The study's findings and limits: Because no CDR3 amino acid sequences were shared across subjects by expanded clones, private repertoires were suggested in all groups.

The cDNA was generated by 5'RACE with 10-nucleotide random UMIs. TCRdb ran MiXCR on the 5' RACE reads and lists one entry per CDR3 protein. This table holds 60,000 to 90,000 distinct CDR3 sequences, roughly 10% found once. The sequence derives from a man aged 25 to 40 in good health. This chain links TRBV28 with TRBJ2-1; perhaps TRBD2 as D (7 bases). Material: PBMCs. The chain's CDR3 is CASSWGGQEYNEQFF. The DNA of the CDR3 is TGTGCCAGCAGTTGGGGGGGCCAGGAATACAATGAGCAGTTCTTC.